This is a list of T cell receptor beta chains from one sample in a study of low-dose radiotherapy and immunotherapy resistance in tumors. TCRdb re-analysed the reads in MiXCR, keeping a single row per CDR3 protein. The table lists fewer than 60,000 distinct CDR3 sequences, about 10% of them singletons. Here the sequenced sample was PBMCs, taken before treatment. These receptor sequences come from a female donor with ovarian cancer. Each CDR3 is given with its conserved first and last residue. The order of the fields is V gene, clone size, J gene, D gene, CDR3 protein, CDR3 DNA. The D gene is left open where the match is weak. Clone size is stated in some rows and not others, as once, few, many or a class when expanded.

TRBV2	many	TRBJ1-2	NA	CASSEAQGDYGYTF	TGTGCCAGCAGTGAAGCGCAGGGCGACTATGGCTACACCTTC
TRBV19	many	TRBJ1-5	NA	CASNFGQVTSQPQHF	TGTGCCAGTAATTTTGGGCAGGTTACAAGTCAGCCCCAGCATTTT
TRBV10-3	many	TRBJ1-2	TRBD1	CAIGTGNEGGYTF	TGTGCCATCGGGACAGGGAATGAGGGTGGCTACACCTTC
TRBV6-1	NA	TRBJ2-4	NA	CATTSRGLYIQYF	TGTGCCACCACATCTCGCGGGCTTTACATTCAGTACTTC
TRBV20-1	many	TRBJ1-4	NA	CSARWAGEEKLFF	TGCAGTGCTAGATGGGCGGGGGAGGAAAAACTGTTTTTT
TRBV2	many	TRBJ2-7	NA	CASTQGYEQYF	TGTGCCAGCACCCAAGGCTACGAGCAGTACTTC
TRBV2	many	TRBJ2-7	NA	CASSMGQIYEQYF	TGTGCCAGCAGTATGGGGCAGATCTACGAGCAGTACTTC
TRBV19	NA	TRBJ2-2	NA	CASRESGGTGLTGELFFF	NA
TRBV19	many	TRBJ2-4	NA	CASSPRTATAKNIQYF	TGTGCCAGTAGTCCTCGGACAGCAACAGCCAAAAACATTCAGTACTTC
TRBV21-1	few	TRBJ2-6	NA	CASYSGANVLTF	TGTGCCAGCTATTCTGGGGCCAACGTCCTGACTTTC
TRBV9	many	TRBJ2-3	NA	CASSSRTSTDTQYF	TGTGCCAGCAGCTCGAGGACGAGCACAGATACGCAGTATTTT
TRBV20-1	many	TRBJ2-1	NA	CSARDRSWEQFF	TGCAGTGCTAGAGATCGCAGCTGGGAGCAGTTCTTC
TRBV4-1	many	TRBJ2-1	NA	CASSQEVREFEQFF	TGCGCCAGCAGCCAAGAGGTGAGAGAGTTTGAGCAGTTCTTC
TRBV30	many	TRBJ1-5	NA	CAWGTGWDQPQHF	TGTGCCTGGGGTACAGGGTGGGATCAGCCCCAGCATTTT
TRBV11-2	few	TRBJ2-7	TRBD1	CASSPDRVSYEQYF	TGTGCCAGCAGCCCCGACAGGGTTTCCTACGAGCAGTACTTC
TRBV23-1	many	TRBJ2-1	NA	CASSQSLPLGHSSCSYNEQFF	TGCGCCAGCAGTCAATCTCTCCCCCTAGGCCACTCGAGCTGCTCCTACAATGAGCAGTTCTTC
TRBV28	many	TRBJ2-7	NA	CASTTVGESPYEQYF	TGTGCCAGCACCACTGTGGGGGAGTCACCCTACGAGCAGTACTTC
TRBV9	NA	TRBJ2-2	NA	CASSVGSTNTGELFF	TGTGCCAGCAGCGTAGGAAGTACGAACACCGGGGAGCTGTTTTTT
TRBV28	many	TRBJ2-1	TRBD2	CASSAAAGVARNEQFF	TGTGCCAGCAGTGCGGCGGCGGGAGTAGCTAGGAATGAGCAGTTCTTC
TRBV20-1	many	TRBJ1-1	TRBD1	CSARGPTGRDTEAFF	TGCAGTGCTAGAGGCCCGACAGGGCGCGACACTGAAGCTTTCTTT
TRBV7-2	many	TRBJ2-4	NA	CASSVDETGNIQYF	TGTGCCAGCAGCGTAGACGAGACAGGAAACATTCAGTACTTC
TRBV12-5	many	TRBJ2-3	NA	CASGIREDTQYF	TGTGCTAGTGGCATTCGGGAAGATACGCAGTATTTT
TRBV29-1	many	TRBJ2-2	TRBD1	CSVRTGVLTGELFF	TGCAGCGTCCGGACAGGGGTACTCACCGGGGAGCTGTTTTTT
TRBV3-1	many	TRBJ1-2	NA	CASSQEWGALDYGYTF	TGTGCCAGCAGCCAAGAGTGGGGGGCGCTTGACTATGGCTACACCTTC
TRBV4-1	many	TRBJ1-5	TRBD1	CASSQGGTGRQPQHF	TGCGCCAGCAGCCAAGGAGGGACAGGACGGCAGCCCCAGCATTTT
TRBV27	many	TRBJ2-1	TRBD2	CASSLRAGGLEQFF	TGTGCCAGCAGTTTAAGGGCCGGGGGACTAGAGCAGTTCTTC
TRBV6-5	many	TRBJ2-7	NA	CASSYIGEQYF	TGTGCCAGCAGTTACATCGGGGAGCAGTACTTC
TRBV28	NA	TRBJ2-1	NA	CASSFPPYEQFF	TGTGCCAGCAGTTTTCCCCCCTACGAGCAGTTCTTC
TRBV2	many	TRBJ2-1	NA	CASSPYNEQFF	TGTGCCAGCAGCCCCTACAATGAGCAGTTCTTC
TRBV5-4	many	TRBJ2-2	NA	CASSLIQSGGELFF	TGTGCCAGCAGCTTGATTCAGTCTGGCGGGGAGCTGTTTTTT
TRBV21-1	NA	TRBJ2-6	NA	CASSLPPAGANILTF	TGTGCCAGCAGCCTCCCCCCAGCCGGGGCCAACATCCTGACTTTC